The clone carrying this T cell receptor (beta chain) was seen only a few times. The antigen is unknown. This sample was taken from a study of cytomegalovirus exposure and HLA in healthy donors. Overall study results and limits: Researchers reported from a later analysis that most CMV-associated TCR beta chains appeared HLA-restricted. Later examination showed HLA-associated TCR beta chains had greater clonal expansion than equally common others. The authors considered a cluster of highly shared sequence variants likely to be a sequencing artifact.

PCR was performed using 60 Vbeta and 13 Jbeta primers. The protocol was immunoSEQ multiplex PCR, while the TCRdb copy is restricted to in-frame clones and leaves out a portion. This table holds over 200,000 clones, over 70% found once. Germline CDR1 reads LNHDA; CDR2 reads SQIVND (reference sequence). V trimming: 8 bases; J trimming: 5 bases; junction bases outside the gene matches: 8. The length of the CDR3 is 13 residues. The sample consisted of PBMCs. The rearrangement links TRBV19 to TRBJ1-2, with 7 bases identical to TRBD1. The receptor's source is a woman aged 55 to 70 in good health and CMV-seropositive. This CDR3 is CASSIDREYGYTF. The CDR3 bases are TGTGCCAGTTCTATTGACAGGGAGTATGGCTACACCTTC.